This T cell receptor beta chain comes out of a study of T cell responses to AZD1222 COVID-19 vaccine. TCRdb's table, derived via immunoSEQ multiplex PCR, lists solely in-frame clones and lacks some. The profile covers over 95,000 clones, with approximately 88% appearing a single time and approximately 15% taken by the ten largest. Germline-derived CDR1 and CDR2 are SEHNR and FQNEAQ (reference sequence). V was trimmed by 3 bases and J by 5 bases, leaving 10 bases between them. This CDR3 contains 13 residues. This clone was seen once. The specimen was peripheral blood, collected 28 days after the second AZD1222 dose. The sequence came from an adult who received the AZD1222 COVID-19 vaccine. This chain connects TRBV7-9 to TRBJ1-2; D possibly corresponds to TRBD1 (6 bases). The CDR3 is CASSLDRGYGYTF. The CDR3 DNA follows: TGTGCCAGCAGCTTGGACAGAGGGTATGGCTACACCTTC.